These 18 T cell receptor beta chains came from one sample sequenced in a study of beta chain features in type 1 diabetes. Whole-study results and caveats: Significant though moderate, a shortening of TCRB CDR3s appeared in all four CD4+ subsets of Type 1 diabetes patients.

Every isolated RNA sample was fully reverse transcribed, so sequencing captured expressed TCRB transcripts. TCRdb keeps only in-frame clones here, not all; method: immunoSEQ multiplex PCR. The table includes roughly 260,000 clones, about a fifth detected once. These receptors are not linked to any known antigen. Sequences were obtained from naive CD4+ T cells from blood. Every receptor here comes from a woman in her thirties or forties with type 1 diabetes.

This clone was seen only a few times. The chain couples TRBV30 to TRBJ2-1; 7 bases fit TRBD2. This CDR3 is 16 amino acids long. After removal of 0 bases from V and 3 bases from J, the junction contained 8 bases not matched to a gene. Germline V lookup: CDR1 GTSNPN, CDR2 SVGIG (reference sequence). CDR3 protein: CAWSVGASGYYNEQFF. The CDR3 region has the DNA TGTGCCTGGAGTGTAGGGGCTAGCGGATACTACAATGAGCAGTTCTTC.

CDR3 amino acids: CASSEGERSEQYF. The CDR3 nucleotides are TGTGCCAGCAGTGAAGGGGAGCGGAGCGAGCAGTACTTC. The rearrangement links TRBV25-1 to TRBJ2-7; D possibly corresponds to TRBD2 (5 bases). Per the germline V gene, CDR1 is MGHDK and CDR2 is SYGVNS. The V gene lost 2 bases and the J gene lost 6 bases, with 11 bases spanning the gap. The CDR3 sequence is 13 residues long.

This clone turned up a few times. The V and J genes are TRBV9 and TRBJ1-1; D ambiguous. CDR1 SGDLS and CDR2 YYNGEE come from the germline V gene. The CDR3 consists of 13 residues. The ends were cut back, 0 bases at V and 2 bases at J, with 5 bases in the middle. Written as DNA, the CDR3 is TGTGCCAGCAGCGTAGGGAGTAACACTGAAGCTTTCTTT. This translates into CASSVGSNTEAFF.

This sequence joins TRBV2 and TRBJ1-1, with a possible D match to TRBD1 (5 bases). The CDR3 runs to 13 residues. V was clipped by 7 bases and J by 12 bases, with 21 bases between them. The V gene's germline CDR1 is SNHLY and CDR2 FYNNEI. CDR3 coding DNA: TGTGCCAGCAAGCAAACGGGGACTTCCAAAACTTTCTTT. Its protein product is CASKQTGTSKTFF.

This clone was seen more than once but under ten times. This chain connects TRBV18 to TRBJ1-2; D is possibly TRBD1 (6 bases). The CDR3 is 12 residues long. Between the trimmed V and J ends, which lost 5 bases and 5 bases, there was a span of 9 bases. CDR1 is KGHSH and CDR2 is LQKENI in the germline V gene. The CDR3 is CASSARGYGYTF. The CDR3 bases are TGTGCCAGCTCAGCGAGGGGGTATGGCTACACCTTC. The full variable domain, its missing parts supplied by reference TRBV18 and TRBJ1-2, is NAGVMQNPRHLVRRRGQEARLRCSPMKGHSHVYWYRQLPEEGLKFMVYLQKENIIDESGMPKERFSAEFPKEGPSILRIQQVVRGDSAAYFCASSARGYGYTFGSGTRLTVV.

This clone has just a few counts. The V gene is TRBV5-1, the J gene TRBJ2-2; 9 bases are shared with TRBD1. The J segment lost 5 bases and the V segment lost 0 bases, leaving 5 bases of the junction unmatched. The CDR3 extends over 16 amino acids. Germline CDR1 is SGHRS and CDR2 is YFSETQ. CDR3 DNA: TGCGCCAGCAGCTTGGAGGGACAGGGATCGACCGGGGAGCTGTTTTTT. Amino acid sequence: CASSLEGQGSTGELFF.

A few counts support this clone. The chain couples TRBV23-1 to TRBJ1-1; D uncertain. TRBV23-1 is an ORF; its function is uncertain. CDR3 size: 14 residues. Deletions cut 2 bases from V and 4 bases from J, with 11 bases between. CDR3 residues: CASSQRAEGTEAFF. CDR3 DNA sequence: TGCGCCAGCAGTCAAAGGGCTGAGGGCACTGAAGCTTTCTTT.

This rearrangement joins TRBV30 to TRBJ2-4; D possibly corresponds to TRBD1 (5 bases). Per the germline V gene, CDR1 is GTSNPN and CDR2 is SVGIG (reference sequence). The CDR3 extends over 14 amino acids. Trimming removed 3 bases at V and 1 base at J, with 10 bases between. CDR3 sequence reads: CAWSPDTAKNIQYF. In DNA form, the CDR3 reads TGTGCCTGGAGCCCGGACACGGCCAAAAACATTCAGTACTTC. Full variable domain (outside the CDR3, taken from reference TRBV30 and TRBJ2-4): SQTIHQWPATLVQPVGSPLSLECTVEGTSNPNLYWYRQAAGRGLQLLFYSVGIGQISSEVPQNLSASRPQDRQFILSSKKLLLSDSGFYLCAWSPDTAKNIQYFGAGTRLSVL.

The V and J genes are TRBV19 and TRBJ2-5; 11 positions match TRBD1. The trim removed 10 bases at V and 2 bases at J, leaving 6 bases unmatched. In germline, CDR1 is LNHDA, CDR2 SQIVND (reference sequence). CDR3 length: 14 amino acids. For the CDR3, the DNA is TGTGCCACCCGAGGACAGGGGGCTCAAGAGACCCAGTACTTC. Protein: CATRGQGAQETQYF.

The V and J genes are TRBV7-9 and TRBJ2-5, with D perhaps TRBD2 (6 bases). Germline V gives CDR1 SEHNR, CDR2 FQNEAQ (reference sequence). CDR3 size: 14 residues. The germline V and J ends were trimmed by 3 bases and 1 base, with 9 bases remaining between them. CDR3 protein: CASSFGGGQETQYF. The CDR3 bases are TGTGCCAGCAGCTTTGGGGGAGGCCAAGAGACCCAGTACTTC. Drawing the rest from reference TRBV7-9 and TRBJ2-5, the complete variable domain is DTGVSQNPRHKITKRGQNVTFRCDPISEHNRLYWYRQTLGQGPEFLTYFQNEAQLEKSRLLSDRFSAERPKGSFSTLEIQRTEQGDSAMYLCASSFGGGQETQYFGPGTRLLVL.

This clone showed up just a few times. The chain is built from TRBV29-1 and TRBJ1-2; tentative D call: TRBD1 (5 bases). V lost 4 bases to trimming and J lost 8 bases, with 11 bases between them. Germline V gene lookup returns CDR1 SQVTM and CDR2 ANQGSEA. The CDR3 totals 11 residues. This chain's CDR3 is CSVGLGGGYTF. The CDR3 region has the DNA TGCAGCGTTGGCCTGGGGGGGGGCTACACCTTC.

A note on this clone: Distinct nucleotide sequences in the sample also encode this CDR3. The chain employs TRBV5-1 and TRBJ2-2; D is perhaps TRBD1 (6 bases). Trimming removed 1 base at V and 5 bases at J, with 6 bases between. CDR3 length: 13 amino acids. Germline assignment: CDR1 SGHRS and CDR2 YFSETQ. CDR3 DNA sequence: TGCGCCAGCAGCTTGACAGGGACCGGGGAGCTGTTTTTT. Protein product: CASSLTGTGELFF.

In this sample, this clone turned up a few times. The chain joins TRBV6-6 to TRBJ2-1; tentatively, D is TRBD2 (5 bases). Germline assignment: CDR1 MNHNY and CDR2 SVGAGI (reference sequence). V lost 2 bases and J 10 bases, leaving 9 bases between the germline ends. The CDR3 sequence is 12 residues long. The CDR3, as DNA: TGTGCCAGCAGTTACGGAGGAAGGGAGCAGTTCTTC. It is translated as CASSYGGREQFF.

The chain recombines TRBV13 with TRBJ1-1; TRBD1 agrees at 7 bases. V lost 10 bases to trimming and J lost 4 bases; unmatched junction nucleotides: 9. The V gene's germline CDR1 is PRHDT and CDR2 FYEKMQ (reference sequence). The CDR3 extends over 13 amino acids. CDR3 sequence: CATQGGEVTEAFF. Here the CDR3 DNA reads TGTGCCACCCAAGGGGGCGAGGTCACTGAAGCTTTCTTT.

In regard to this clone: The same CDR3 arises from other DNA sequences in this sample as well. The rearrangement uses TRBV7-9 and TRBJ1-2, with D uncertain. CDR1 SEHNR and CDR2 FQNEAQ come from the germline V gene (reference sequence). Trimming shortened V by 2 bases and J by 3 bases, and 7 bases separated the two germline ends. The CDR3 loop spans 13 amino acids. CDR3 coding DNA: TGTGCCAGCAGCTTACCCGGTGACTATGGCTACACCTTC. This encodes CASSLPGDYGYTF. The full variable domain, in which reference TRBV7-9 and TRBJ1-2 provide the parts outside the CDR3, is DTGVSQNPRHKITKRGQNVTFRCDPISEHNRLYWYRQTLGQGPEFLTYFQNEAQLEKSRLLSDRFSAERPKGSFSTLEIQRTEQGDSAMYLCASSLPGDYGYTFGSGTRLTVV.

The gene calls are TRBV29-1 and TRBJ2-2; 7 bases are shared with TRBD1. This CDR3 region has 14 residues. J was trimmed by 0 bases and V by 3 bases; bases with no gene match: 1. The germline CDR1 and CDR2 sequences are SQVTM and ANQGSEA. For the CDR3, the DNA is TGCAGCGTTGAGGGGACAGCGAACACCGGGGAGCTGTTTTTT. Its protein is CSVEGTANTGELFF.

As DNA, the CDR3 is TGCAGCGTTCAGTCAGGGGGCAGGCGTGGTGAGCAGTTCTTC. Translating gives CSVQSGGRRGEQFF. The chain carries TRBV29-1 and TRBJ2-1, with 8 bases matching TRBD1. Germline CDR1 SQVTM, CDR2 ANQGSEA. This CDR3 contains 14 residues. J gave up 9 bases and V 5 bases, and 12 bases lay outside the gene matches.

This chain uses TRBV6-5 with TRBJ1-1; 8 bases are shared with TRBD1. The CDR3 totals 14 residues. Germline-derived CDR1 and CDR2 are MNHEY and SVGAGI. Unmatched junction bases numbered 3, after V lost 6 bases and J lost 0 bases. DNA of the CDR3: TGTGCCAGCAGCCACAGGGGGTTGAACACTGAAGCTTTCTTT. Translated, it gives CASSHRGLNTEAFF.